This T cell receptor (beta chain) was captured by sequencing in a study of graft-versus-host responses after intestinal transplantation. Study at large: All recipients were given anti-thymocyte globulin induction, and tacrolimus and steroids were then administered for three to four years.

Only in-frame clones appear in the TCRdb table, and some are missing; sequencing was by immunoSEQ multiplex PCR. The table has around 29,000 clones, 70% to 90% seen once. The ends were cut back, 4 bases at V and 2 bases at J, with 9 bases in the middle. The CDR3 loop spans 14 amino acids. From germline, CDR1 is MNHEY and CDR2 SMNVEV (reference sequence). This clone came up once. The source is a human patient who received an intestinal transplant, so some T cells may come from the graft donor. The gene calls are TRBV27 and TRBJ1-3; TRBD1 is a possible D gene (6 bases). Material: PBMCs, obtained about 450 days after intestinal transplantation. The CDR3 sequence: CASSSGVPGNTIYF. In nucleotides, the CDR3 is TGTGCCAGCAGTTCAGGGGTGCCTGGAAACACCATATATTTT.